The T cell receptor beta chain under discussion was sequenced for a study of blood T cells in healthy people across ages. A sample-barcoded 5' primer and a J-beta primer mix were used in a second PCR of roughly 6 to 11 cycles. A single record per CDR3 protein comes from TCRdb applying MiXCR to the 5' RACE reads. In the table there are 1.5 million to 2 million distinct CDR3 sequences, roughly 27% of which are singletons. Of note for this clonotype: Its antigen remains unknown.

Study-wide points: Calculation of diversity from one million T cells yielded estimates considered to be underestimates.

This CDR3 has 14 amino acids. Trimming took 0 bases from V and 6 from J, leaving 12 bases between them. Germline assignment: CDR1 KGHSH and CDR2 LQKENI. The chain has TRBV18 and TRBJ2-7, with D unresolved. The sequencing sample was made of blood. This clonotype originated in a woman in her 30s in good health. The CDR3 protein is CASSPPMLSTEQYF. In nucleotides, the CDR3 is TGTGCCAGCTCACCACCGATGCTGTCAACCGAGCAGTACTTC.